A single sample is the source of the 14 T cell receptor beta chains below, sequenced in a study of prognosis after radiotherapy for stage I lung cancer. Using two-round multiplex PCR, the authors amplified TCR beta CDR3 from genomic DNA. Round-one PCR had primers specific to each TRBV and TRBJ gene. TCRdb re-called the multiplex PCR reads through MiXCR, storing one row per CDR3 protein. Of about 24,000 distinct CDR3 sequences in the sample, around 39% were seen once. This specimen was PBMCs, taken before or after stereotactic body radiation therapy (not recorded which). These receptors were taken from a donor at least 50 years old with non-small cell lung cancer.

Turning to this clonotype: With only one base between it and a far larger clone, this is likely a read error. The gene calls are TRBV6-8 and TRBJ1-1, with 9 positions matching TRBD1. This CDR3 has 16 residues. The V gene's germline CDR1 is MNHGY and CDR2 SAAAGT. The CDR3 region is CASRNTRDRANAEAFF. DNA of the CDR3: TGTGCCAGCAGGAATACCCGGGACAGGGCGAACGCTGAAGCTTTCTTT.

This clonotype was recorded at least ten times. This chain's CDR3 is CATSDSGGTSGRLEQYF. The CDR3 nucleotides are TGTGCCACCAGTGATTCAGGCGGGACTAGCGGGAGGCTCGAGCAGTACTTC. The V and J genes are TRBV24-1 and TRBJ2-7; 15 bases align to TRBD2. V trimming: 2 bases; J trimming: 6 bases; junction bases outside the gene matches: 7. The CDR3 loop spans 17 amino acids. Per the germline V gene, CDR1 is KGHDR and CDR2 is SFDVKD.

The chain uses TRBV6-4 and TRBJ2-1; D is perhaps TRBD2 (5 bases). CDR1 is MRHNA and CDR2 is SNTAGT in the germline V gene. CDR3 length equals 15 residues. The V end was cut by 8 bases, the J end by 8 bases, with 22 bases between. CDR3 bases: TGTGCCAGCTCGGGTAGCACTATCGGGATTGATGAGCAGTTCTTC. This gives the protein CASSGSTIGIDEQFF.

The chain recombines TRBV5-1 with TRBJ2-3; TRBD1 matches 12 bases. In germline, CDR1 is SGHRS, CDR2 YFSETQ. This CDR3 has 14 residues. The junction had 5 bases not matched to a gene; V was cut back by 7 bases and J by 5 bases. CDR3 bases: TGCGCCAGCTCGGGACAGGGGGCGCGAGATACGCAGTATTTT. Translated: CASSGQGARDTQYF.

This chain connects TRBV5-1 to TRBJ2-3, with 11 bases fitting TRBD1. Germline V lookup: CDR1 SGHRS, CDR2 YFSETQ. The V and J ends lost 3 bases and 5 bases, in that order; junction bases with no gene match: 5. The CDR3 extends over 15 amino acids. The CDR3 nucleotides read TGCGCCAGCAGCTCTAGCGGGACAGGGGGAGATACGCAGTATTTT. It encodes CASSSSGTGGDTQYF.

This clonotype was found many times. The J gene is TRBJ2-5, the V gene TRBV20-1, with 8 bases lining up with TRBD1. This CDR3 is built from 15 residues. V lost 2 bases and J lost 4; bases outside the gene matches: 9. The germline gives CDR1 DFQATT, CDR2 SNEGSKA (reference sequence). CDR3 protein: CSARFPRGLGETQYF. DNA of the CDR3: TGCAGTGCTAGATTTCCCAGGGGGCTTGGAGAGACCCAGTACTTC.

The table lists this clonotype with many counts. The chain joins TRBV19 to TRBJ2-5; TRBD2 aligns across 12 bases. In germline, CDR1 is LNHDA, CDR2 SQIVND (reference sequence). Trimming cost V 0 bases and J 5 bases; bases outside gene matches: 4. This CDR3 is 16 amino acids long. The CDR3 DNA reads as TGTGCCAGTAGTATAGACAGACTAGCGGGAGTCGAGACCCAGTACTTC. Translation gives CASSIDRLAGVETQYF. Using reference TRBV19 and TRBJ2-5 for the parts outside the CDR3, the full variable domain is DGGITQSPKYLFRKEGQNVTLSCEQNLNHDAMYWYRQDPGQGLRLIYYSQIVNDFQKGDIAEGYSVSREKKESFPLTVTSAQKNPTAFYLCASSIDRLAGVETQYFGPGTRLLVL.

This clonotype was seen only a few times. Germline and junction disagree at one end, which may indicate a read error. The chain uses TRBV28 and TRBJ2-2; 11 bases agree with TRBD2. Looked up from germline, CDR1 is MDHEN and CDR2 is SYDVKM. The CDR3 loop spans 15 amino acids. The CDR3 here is CASSSSGGGTVELFF. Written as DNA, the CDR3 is TGTGCCAGCAGTAGTAGCGGGGGGGGGACCGTGGAGCTGTTTTTT.

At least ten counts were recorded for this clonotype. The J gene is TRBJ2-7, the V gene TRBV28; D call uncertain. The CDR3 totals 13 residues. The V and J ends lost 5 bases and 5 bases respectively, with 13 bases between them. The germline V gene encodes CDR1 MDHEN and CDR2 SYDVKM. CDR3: CASSPGPADEQYF. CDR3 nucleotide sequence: TGTGCCAGCAGTCCCGGACCTGCGGACGAGCAGTACTTC.

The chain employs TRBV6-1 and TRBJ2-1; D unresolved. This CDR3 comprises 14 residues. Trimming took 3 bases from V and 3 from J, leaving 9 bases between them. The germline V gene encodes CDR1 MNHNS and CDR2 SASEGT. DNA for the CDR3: TGTGCCAGCAGTGACTCACCAGACTACAATGAGCAGTTCTTC. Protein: CASSDSPDYNEQFF.

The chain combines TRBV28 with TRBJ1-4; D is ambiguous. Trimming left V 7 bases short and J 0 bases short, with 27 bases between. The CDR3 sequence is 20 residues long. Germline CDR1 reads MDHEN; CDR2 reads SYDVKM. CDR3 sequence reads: CASTHKRLYLAWATNEKLFF. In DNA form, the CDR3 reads TGTGCCAGCACACACAAAAGACTCTATCTTGCCTGGGCAACTAATGAAAAACTGTTTTTT. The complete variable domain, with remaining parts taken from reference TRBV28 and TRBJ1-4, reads DVKVTQSSRYLVKRTGEKVFLECVQDMDHENMFWYRQDPGLGLRLIYFSYDVKMKEKGDIPEGYSVSREKKERFSLILESASTNQTSMYLCASTHKRLYLAWATNEKLFFGSGTQLSVL.

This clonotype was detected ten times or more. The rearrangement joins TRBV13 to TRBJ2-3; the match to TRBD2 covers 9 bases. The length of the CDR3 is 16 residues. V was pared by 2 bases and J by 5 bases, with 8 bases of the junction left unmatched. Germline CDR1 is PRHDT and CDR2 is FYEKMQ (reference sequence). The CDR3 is CASSLRLAEIIDTQYF. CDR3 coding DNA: TGTGCCAGCAGCTTAAGACTAGCGGAGATAATAGATACGCAGTATTTT.

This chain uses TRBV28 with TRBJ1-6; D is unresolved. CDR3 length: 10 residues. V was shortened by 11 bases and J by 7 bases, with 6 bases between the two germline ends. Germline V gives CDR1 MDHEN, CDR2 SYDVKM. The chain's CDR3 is CAWVNSPLHF. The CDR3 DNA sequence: TGTGCCTGGGTGAATTCACCCCTCCACTTT.

CDR3 residues: CASSFRGSGELFF. The CDR3 region has the DNA TGTGCCAGCAGTTTTCGGGGATCCGGGGAGCTGTTTTTT. This chain joins TRBV27 and TRBJ2-2, with D tentatively TRBD2 (5 bases). CDR3 size: 13 residues. The germline V gene encodes CDR1 MNHEY and CDR2 SMNVEV (reference sequence). Trimming took off 3 bases at V and 6 bases at J, with 8 bases between the two ends.